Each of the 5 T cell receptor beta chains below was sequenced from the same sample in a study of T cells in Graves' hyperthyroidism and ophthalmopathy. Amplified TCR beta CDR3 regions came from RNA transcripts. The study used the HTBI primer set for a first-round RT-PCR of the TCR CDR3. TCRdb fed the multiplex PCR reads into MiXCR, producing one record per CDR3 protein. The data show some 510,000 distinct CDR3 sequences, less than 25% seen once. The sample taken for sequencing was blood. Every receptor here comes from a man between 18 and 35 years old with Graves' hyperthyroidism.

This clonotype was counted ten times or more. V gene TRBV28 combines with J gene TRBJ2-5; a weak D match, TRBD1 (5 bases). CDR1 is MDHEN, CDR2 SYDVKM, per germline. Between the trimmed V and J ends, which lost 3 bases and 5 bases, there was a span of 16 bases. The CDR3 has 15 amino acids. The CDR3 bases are TGTGCCAGCAGTTTGTCTCGGGCAGGGCAGGAGACCCAGTACTTC. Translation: CASSLSRAGQETQYF.

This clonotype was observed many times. CDR3 bases: TGTGCCAGCAGCGTCGACTGGCAAGAGACCCAGTACTTC. It translates to CASSVDWQETQYF. V gene TRBV11-2 combines with J gene TRBJ2-5; D unresolved. This CDR3 has 13 residues. The ends were cut back, 5 bases at V and 2 bases at J, with 9 bases in the middle. Per the germline V gene, CDR1 is SGHAT and CDR2 is FQNNGV. Using reference TRBV11-2 and TRBJ2-5 for the parts outside the CDR3, the full variable domain is EAGVAQSPRYKIIEKRQSVAFWCNPISGHATLYWYQQILGQGPKLLIQFQNNGVVDDSQLPKDRFSAERLKGVDSTLKIQPAKLEDSAVYLCASSVDWQETQYFGPGTRLLVL.

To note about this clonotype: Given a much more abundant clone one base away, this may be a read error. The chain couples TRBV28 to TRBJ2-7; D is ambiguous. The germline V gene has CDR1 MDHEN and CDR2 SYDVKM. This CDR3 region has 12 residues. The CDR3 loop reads CASRSTSYEQCF. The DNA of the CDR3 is TGTGCCAGCAGATCAACTTCCTACGAGCAGTGCTTC.

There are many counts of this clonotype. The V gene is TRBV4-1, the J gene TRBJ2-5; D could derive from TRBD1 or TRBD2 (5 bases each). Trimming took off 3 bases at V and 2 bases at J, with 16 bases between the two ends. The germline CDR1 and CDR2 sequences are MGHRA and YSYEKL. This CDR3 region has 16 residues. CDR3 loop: CASSHTGWGSQETQYF. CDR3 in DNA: TGCGCCAGCAGCCATACGGGGTGGGGGTCTCAAGAGACCCAGTACTTC.

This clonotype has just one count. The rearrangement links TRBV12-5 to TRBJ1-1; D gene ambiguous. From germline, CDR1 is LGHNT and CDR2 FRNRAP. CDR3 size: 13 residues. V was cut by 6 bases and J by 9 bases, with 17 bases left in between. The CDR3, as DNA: TGTGCTAGTGGGCCGCCCGGGCGGATCCAAGCTTTCTTT. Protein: CASGPPGRIQAFF.